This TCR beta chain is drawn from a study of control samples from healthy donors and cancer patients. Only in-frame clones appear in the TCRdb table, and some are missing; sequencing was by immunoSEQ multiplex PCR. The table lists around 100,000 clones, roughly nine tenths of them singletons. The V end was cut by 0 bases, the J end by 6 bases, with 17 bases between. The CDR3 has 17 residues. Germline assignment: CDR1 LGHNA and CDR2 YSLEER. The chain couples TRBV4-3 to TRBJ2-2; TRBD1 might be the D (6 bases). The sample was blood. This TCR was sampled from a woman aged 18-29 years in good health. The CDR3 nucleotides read TGCGCCAGCAGCCAAGATTCGCAGGGGCTGGGGGCCGGGGAGCTGTTTTTT. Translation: CASSQDSQGLGAGELFF.